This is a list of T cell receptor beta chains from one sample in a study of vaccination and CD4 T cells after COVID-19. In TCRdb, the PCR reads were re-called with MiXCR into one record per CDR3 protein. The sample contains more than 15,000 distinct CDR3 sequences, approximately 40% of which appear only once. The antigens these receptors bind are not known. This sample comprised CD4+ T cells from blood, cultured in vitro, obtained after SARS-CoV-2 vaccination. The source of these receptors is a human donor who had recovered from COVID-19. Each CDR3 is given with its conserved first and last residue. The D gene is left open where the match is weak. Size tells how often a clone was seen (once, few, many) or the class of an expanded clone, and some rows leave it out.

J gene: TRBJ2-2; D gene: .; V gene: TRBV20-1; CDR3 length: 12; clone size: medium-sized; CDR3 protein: CSARAGVGELFF; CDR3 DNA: TGCAGTGCTAGGGCCGGGGTGGGGGAGCTGTTTTTT
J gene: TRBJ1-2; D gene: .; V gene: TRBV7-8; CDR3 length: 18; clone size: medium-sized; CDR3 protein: CASSADAGLVAGNYGYTF; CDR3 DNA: TGTGCCAGCAGCGCCGACGCGGGTTTGGTCGCAGGGAACTATGGCTACACCTTC
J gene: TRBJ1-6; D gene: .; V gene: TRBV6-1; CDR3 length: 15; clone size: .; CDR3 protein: CASSIQTGGGSPLHF; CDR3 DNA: TGTGCCAGCAGTATCCAAACCGGAGGCGGCTCACCCCTCCACTTT
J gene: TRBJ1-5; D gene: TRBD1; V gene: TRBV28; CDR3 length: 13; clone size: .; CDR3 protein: CASSDRGNQPQHF; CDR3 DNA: TGTGCCAGCAGCGACAGGGGAAATCAGCCCCAGCATTTT
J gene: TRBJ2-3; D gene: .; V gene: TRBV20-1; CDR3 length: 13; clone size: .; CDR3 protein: CSARGGHGNTQYF; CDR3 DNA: TGCAGTGCTAGAGGGGGACATGGGAATACGCAGTATTTT
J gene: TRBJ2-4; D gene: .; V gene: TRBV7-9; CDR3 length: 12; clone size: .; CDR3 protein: CASSRDPNIQYF; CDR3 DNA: TGTGCCAGCAGCCGGGACCCAAACATTCAGTACTTC
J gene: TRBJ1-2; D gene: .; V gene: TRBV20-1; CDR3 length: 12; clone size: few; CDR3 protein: CSALDNAGGYTF; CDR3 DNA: TGCAGTGCTTTGGACAACGCTGGTGGCTACACCTTC
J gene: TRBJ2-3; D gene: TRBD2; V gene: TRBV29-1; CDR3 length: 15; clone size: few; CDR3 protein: CSVEGAGGLMDTQYF; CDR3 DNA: TGCAGCGTTGAAGGCGCGGGAGGCCTTATGGATACGCAGTATTTT
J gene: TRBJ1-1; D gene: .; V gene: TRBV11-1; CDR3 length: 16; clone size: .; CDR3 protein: CASSLAGGRLNTEAFF; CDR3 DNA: TGTGCCAGCAGCTTAGCGGGGGGACGGCTCAACACTGAAGCTTTCTTT
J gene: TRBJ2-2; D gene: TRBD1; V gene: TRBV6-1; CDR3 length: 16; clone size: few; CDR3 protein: CASSAGTGRDTGELFF; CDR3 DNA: TGTGCCAGCAGTGCGGGGACAGGGCGGGACACCGGGGAGCTGTTTTTT
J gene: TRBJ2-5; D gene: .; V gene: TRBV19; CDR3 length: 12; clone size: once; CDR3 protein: CASSTPGQTQYF; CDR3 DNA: TGTGCCAGTAGTACCCCCGGGCAGACCCAGTACTTC
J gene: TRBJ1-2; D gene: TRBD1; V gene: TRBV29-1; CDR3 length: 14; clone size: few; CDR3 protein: CSVGEGTGEEGYTF; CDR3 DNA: TGCAGCGTTGGAGAGGGGACAGGGGAGGAGGGCTACACCTTC
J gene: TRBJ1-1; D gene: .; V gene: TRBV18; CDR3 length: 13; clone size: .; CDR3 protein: CASSPGGHTEAFF; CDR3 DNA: TGTGCCAGCTCACCAGGGGGTCACACTGAAGCTTTCTTT
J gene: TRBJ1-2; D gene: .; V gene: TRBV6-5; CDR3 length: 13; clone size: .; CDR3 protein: CASSYPTGQGSDF; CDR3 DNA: TGTGCCAGCAGTTACCCGACAGGCCAGGGGTCCGACTTC
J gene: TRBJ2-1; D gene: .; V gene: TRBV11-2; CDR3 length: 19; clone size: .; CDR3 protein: CASSRSTPEGRRPYNEQFF; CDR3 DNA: TGTGCCAGCAGCCGATCGACGCCCGAGGGCAGGAGACCTTACAATGAGCAGTTCTTC
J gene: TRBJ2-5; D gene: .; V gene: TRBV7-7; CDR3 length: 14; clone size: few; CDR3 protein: CASSPDRGGETQYF; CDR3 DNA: TGTGCCAGCAGCCCAGACAGAGGAGGGGAGACCCAGTACTTC
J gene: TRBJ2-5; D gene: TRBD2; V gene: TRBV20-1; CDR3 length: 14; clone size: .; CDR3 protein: CSARDAREGETQYF; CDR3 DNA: TGCAGTGCTAGAGATGCGCGGGAGGGAGAGACCCAGTACTTC
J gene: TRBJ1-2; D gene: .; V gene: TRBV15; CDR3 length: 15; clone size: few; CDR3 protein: CATSRAQSFNYGYTF; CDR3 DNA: TGTGCCACCAGCAGAGCCCAGTCGTTCAACTATGGCTACACCTTC
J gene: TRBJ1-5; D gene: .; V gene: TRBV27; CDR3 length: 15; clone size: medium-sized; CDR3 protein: CASSFSGGGNQPQHF; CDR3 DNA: TGTGCCAGCAGTTTTTCCGGGGGCGGCAATCAGCCCCAGCATTTT
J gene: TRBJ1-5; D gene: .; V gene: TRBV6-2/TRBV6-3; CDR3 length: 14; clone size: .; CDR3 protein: CASTGDNSNQPQHF; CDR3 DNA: TGTGCCAGCACCGGGGACAATAGCAATCAGCCCCAGCATTTT
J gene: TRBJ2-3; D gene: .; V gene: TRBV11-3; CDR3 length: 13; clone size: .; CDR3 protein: CASSHPAGDTQYF; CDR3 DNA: TGTGCCAGCAGCCACCCTGCGGGAGATACGCAGTATTTT
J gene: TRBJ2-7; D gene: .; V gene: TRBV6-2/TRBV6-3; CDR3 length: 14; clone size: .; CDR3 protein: CASSYSGQSYEQYF; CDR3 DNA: TGTGCCAGCAGTTACTCCGGGCAGTCCTACGAGCAGTACTTC
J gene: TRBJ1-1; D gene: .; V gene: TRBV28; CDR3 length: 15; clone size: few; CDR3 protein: CASSLDGDMNTEAFF; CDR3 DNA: TGTGCCAGCAGTTTAGATGGGGACATGAACACTGAAGCTTTCTTT
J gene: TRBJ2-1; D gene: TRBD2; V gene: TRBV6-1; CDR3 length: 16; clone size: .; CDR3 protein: CASSRSGTSSRYEQFF; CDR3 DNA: TGTGCCAGCAGTCGGAGCGGGACTAGCTCCCGTTACGAGCAGTTCTTC
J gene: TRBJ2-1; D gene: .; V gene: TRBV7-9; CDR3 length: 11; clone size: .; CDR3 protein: CASSRENEQFF; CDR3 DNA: TGTGCCAGCAGCCGTGAAAATGAGCAGTTCTTC
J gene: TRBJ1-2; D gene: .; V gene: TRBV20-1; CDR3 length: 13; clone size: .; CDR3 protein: CSASLGAVYGYTF; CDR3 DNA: TGCAGTGCTAGTTTGGGGGCCGTCTATGGCTACACCTTC
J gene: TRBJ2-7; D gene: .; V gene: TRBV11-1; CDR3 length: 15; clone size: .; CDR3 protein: CASSGLAPGTYEQYF; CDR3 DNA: TGTGCCAGCAGCGGGCTAGCCCCTGGAACCTACGAGCAGTACTTC
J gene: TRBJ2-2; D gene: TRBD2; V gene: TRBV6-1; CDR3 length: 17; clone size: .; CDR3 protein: CASNGLAGGTGTGELFF; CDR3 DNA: TGTGCCAGCAATGGACTAGCGGGAGGGACCGGCACCGGGGAGCTGTTTTTT
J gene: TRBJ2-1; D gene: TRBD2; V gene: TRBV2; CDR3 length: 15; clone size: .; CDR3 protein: CASGGGGAGYNEQFF; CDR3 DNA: TGTGCAAGCGGGGGCGGGGGGGCCGGTTACAATGAGCAGTTCTTC
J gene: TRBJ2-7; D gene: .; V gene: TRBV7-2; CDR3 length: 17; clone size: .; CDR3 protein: CASSPALGDISSYEQYF; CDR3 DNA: TGTGCCAGCAGCCCAGCCTTGGGGGACATATCCTCCTACGAGCAGTACTTC
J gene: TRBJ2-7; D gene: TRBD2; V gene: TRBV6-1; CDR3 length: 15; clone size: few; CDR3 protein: CASRWGLAHSYEQYF; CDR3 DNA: TGTGCCAGCAGATGGGGACTAGCGCACTCCTACGAGCAGTACTTC
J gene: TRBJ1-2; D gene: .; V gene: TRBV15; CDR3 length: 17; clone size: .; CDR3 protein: CATSRDSGEGVPYGYTF; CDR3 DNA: TGTGCCACCAGCAGAGATTCCGGTGAGGGAGTTCCCTATGGCTACACCTTC
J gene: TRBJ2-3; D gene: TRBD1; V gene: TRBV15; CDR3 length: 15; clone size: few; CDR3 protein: CATRRLPTGADTQYF; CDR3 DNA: TGTGCCACCCGCCGGCTTCCGACAGGGGCAGATACGCAGTATTTT
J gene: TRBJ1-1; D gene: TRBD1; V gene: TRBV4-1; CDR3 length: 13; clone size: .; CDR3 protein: CASSQGDRGVAFF; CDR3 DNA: TGCGCCAGCAGCCAGGGGGACAGGGGTGTCGCTTTCTTT
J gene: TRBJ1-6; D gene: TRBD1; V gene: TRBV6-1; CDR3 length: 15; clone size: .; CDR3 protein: CASGSRDRDQSPLHF; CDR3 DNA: TGTGCCAGCGGGAGCCGGGACAGGGATCAATCACCCCTCCACTTT
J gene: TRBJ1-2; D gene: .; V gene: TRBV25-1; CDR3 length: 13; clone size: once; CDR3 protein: CASTTTGIDGYTF; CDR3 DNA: TGTGCCAGCACCACCACAGGGATTGACGGCTACACCTTC
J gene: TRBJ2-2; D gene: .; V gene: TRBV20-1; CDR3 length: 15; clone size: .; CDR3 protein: CSAEALDANTGELFF; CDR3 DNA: TGCAGTGCTGAAGCCCTGGACGCGAACACCGGGGAGCTGTTTTTT
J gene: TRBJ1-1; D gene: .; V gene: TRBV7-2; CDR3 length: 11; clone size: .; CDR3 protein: CASSLNTEAFF; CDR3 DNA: TGTGCCAGCAGCCTGAACACTGAAGCTTTCTTT
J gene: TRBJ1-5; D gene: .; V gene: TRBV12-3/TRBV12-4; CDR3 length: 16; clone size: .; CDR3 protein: CASSLSAQRGNQPQHF; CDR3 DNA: TGTGCCAGCAGTTTGTCGGCCCAGCGAGGCAATCAGCCCCAGCATTTT
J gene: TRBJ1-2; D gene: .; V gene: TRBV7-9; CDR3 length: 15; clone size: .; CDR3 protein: CASSSSDVGGVGYTF; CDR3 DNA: TGTGCCAGCAGCTCCTCGGACGTCGGAGGAGTGGGCTACACCTTC
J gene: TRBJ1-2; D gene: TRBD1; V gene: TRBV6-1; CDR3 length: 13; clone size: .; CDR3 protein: CASRGTAPRGYTF; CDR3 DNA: TGTGCCAGCAGGGGGACAGCCCCACGCGGCTACACCTTC
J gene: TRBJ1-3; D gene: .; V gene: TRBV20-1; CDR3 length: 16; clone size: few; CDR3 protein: CSASVSVPSSGNTIYF; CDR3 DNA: TGCAGTGCTAGTGTATCAGTTCCTAGCTCTGGAAACACCATATATTTT
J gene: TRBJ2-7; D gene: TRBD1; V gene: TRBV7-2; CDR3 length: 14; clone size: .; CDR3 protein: CASSLGQAAHEQYF; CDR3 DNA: TGTGCCAGCAGCCTGGGACAGGCCGCCCACGAGCAGTACTTC
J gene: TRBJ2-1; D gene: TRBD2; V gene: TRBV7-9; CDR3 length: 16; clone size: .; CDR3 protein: CASSFETSGRPREQFF; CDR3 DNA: TGTGCCAGCAGCTTTGAAACTAGCGGGAGACCTAGGGAGCAGTTCTTC